The 13 T cell receptor beta chains in this list originate from one sample, sequenced in a study of shared clonotypes between healthy human individuals. Naive-designated CD8 cells lacked CD45RO, were positively enriched for CCR7, and omitted terminally differentiated effector memory CD45RA+ cells. Here immunoSEQ multiplex PCR was the method, and the copy in TCRdb shows in-frame clones only, minus some. The sample shows about 2 million clones, roughly 95% of them seen only once. Sequences were obtained from naive CD8+ T cells sorted from blood. The receptors here all came from a man between 18 and 35 years old in good health.

With regard to this clone: The sample has other DNA sequences that encode this CDR3 too. The chain recombines TRBV27 with TRBJ2-7; TRBD2 agrees at 7 bases. The CDR3 consists of 13 residues. V was clipped by 4 bases and J by 3 bases; unmatched bases: 3. CDR1 is MNHEY, CDR2 SMNVEV, per germline (reference sequence). The CDR3 sequence: CASSSGLDYEQYF. The CDR3 DNA sequence: TGTGCCAGCAGTTCTGGACTAGACTACGAGCAGTACTTC.

The chain combines TRBV6-1 with TRBJ2-7; the D gene is possibly TRBD1 (5 bases). V shed 4 bases and J shed 3 bases, with 19 bases lying between them. CDR1 is MNHNS and CDR2 is SASEGT in the germline V gene. This CDR3 spans 16 amino acids. The DNA of the CDR3 is TGTGCCAGCAGTGGCTACCCTGCGACAGAGTTCTACGAGCAGTACTTC. This translates into CASSGYPATEFYEQYF.

V is TRBV4-1 and J is TRBJ2-2; D is possibly TRBD2 (5 bases). The CDR3 is made up of 14 amino acids. Germline CDR1 reads MGHRA; CDR2 reads YSYEKL. The V and J ends lost 4 bases and 6 bases respectively, with 12 bases between them. The CDR3 sequence is CASSLLGVPGELFF. DNA for the CDR3: TGCGCCAGCAGCCTCCTGGGAGTCCCCGGGGAGCTGTTTTTT.

The gene calls are TRBV19 and TRBJ1-1; D is unclear. V was trimmed by 5 bases and J by 2 bases, leaving 12 bases between them. CDR1 and CDR2 (germline): LNHDA, SQIVND (reference sequence). The CDR3 extends over 14 amino acids. The CDR3 reads CASSSRGDNTEAFF. The CDR3 DNA reads as TGTGCCAGTAGTTCCCGGGGAGACAACACTGAAGCTTTCTTT.

The chain recombines TRBV9 with TRBJ1-2; D call uncertain. In germline, CDR1 is SGDLS, CDR2 YYNGEE. The V and J ends lost 0 bases and 5 bases respectively, with 14 bases between them. The CDR3 is made up of 15 amino acids. This CDR3 reads CASSVDRAAPYGYTF. The CDR3 DNA follows: TGTGCCAGCAGCGTAGACCGGGCAGCACCTTATGGCTACACCTTC. Full variable domain (outside the CDR3, taken from reference TRBV9 and TRBJ1-2): DSGVTQTPKHLITATGQRVTLRCSPRSGDLSVYWYQQSLDQGLQFLIQYYNGEERAKGNILERFSAQQFPDLHSELNLSSLELGDSALYFCASSVDRAAPYGYTFGSGTRLTVV.

The chain combines TRBV5-6 with TRBJ2-7; D call uncertain. Trimming took 0 bases from V and 0 from J, leaving 7 bases between them. The germline CDR1 and CDR2 sequences are SGHDT and YYEEEE. The CDR3 runs 14 residues. The CDR3 reads CASSLGTYSYEQYF. The CDR3 nucleotides are TGTGCCAGCAGCTTGGGGACCTACTCCTACGAGCAGTACTTC. Using reference TRBV5-6 and TRBJ2-7 for the parts outside the CDR3, the full variable domain is DAGVTQSPTHLIKTRGQQVTLRCSPKSGHDTVSWYQQALGQGPQFIFQYYEEEERQRGNFPDRFSGHQFPNYSSELNVNALLLGDSALYLCASSLGTYSYEQYFGPGTRLTVT.

The CDR3 protein is CASTLPPFGELFF. The CDR3 DNA reads TGTGCCAGCACCCTCCCCCCGTTCGGGGAGCTGTTTTTT. V usage is TRBV7-9 and J usage is TRBJ2-2; the D is unclear. CDR1 and CDR2 from the germline V gene are SEHNR and FQNEAQ (reference sequence). V lost 7 bases to trimming and J lost 7 bases, with 13 bases between them. This CDR3 has 13 amino acids.

The rearrangement uses TRBV2 and TRBJ2-3, with 9 nucleotides matching TRBD1. The CDR3 extends over 20 amino acids. Germline loops: CDR1 SNHLY, CDR2 FYNNEI. Germline trimming cut 8 bases from V and 5 bases from J; bases unmatched to any gene: 26. CDR3 DNA: TGTGCCAGCCCAACACCCCGGACAGGGGAGAATAGCGCCACTCGAGATACGCAGTATTTT. Amino acid sequence: CASPTPRTGENSATRDTQYF.

This chain connects TRBV27 to TRBJ2-2; D could derive from TRBD1 or TRBD2 (5 bases each). Trimming took off 3 bases at V and 6 bases at J, with 11 bases between the two ends. The CDR3 contains 14 residues. Germline CDR1 and CDR2: MNHEY and SMNVEV (reference sequence). The CDR3 sequence: CASSFGARPGELFF. The CDR3 coding sequence is TGTGCCAGCAGTTTCGGGGCGAGGCCCGGGGAGCTGTTTTTT.

The rearrangement links TRBV6-5 to TRBJ2-5; 8 bases map to TRBD1. From germline, CDR1 is MNHEY and CDR2 SVGAGI. The trim removed 6 bases at V and 2 bases at J, leaving 5 bases unmatched. This CDR3 is 14 amino acids long. DNA of the CDR3: TGTGCCAGCAGCCAGACAGGGGAGCAAGAGACCCAGTACTTC. Residues: CASSQTGEQETQYF.

In its sample, this clone was seen a few times. The chain links TRBV9 to TRBJ1-5; D ambiguous. Between the trimmed V and J ends, which lost 0 bases and 7 bases, there was a span of 11 bases. Germline V gene data show CDR1 as SGDLS and CDR2 as YYNGEE. The CDR3 has 14 residues. The CDR3 is CASSVGGLGQPQHF. For the CDR3, the DNA is TGTGCCAGCAGCGTAGGAGGATTGGGGCAGCCCCAGCATTTT.

This chain joins TRBV7-9 and TRBJ2-2; maybe TRBD2 (6 bases). The CDR3 length is 19 residues. CDR1 SEHNR and CDR2 FQNEAQ come from the germline V gene (reference sequence). Trimming removed 3 bases at V and 9 bases at J, with 29 bases between. In DNA form, the CDR3 reads TGTGCCAGCAGCTTGCCGAAGCGGGCGTACATCACAGAGACCCGGGAGCTGTTTTTT. This sequence encodes CASSLPKRAYITETRELFF.

The chain is built from TRBV13 and TRBJ1-2, with 7 bases aligning to TRBD1. After removal of 5 bases from V and 2 bases from J, the junction contained 5 bases not matched to a gene. Germline V gives CDR1 PRHDT, CDR2 FYEKMQ (reference sequence). CDR3 length equals 14 residues. In nucleotides, the CDR3 is TGTGCCAGCAGCGCGCCGGGACAGAACTATGGCTACACCTTC. It specifies CASSAPGQNYGYTF. The entire variable domain, with the rest obtained from reference TRBV13 and TRBJ1-2, is as follows: AAGVIQSPRHLIKEKRETATLKCYPIPRHDTVYWYQQGPGQDPQFLISFYEKMQSDKGSIPDRFSAQQFSDYHSELNMSSLELGDSALYFCASSAPGQNYGYTFGSGTRLTVV.